Detailed here is one T cell receptor beta chain. The data were taken from a study of T cell clonotyping in hematopoietic cell transplantation. Sequencing was performed with immunoSEQ multiplex PCR; in TCRdb, only in-frame clones are kept and a portion is missing. The sample contains 6,500 to 9,500 clones, more than 90% of which appear only once. This receptor was identified in a male patient aged 35-50 years who had an allogeneic stem cell transplant from a related donor, so the T cells may come from the graft donor. Some clones in this sample may be carry-over from other donors' samples. Sequences were derived from PBMCs, sampled 30 days after allogeneic stem cell transplant.

CDR3 coding DNA: TGTGCCAGCAGCTTAAATAGCGGGGGGGCGTTGGAGACCCAGTACTTC. The encoded protein is CASSLNSGGALETQYF. The chain links TRBV7-2 to TRBJ2-5, with 11 bases matching TRBD2. Germline CDR1 is SGHTA and CDR2 is FQGNSA. The length of the CDR3 is 16 residues. The ends lost 2 bases at V and 5 bases at J; junction bases unmatched: 7.